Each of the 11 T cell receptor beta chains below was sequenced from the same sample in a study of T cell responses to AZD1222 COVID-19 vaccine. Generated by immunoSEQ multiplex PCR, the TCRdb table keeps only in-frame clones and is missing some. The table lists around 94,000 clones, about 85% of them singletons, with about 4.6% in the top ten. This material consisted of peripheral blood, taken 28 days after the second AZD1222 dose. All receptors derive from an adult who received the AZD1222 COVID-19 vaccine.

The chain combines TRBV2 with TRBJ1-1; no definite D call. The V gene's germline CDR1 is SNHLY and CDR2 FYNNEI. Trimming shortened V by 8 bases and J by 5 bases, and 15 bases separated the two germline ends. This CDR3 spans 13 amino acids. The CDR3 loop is CASSGRRETEAFF. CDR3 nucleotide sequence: TGTGCCAGCTCGGGTCGGCGAGAGACTGAAGCTTTCTTT.

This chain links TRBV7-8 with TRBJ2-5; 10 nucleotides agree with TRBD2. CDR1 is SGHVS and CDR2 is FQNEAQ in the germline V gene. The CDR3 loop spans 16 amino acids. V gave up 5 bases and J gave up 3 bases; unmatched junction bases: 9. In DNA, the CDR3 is TGTGCCAGCAGCGCCTTTCTAGCGGGAGATAAAGAGACCCAGTACTTC. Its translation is CASSAFLAGDKETQYF.

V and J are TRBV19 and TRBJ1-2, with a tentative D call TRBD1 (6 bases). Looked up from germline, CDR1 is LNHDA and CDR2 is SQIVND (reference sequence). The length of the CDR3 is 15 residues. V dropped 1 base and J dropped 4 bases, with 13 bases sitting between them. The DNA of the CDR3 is TGTGCCAGTAGTATAGCCCAGGGGCTCCTCTATGGCTACACCTTC. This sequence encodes CASSIAQGLLYGYTF.

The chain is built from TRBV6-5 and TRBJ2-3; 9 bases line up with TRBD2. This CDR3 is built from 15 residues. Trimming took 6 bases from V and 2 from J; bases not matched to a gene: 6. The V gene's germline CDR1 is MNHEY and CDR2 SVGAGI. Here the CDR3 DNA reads TGTGCCAGCAGAATCAGCGGGGGGATCACAGATACGCAGTATTTT. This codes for CASRISGGITDTQYF.

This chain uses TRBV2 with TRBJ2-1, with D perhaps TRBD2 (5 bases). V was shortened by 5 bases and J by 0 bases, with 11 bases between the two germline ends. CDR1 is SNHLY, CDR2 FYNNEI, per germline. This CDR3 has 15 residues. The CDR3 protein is CASSSDSSSYNEQFF. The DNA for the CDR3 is TGTGCCAGCAGTTCGGACTCGAGCTCCTACAATGAGCAGTTCTTC.

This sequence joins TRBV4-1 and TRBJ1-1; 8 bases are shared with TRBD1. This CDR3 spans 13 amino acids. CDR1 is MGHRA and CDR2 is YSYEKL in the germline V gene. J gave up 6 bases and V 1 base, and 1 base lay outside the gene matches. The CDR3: CASSQVQGAEAFF. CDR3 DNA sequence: TGCGCCAGCAGCCAAGTACAGGGGGCTGAAGCTTTCTTT.

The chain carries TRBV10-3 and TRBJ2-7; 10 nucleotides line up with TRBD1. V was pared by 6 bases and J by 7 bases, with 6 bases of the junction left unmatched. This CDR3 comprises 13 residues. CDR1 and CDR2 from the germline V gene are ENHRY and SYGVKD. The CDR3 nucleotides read TGTGCCATCAGGAGACAGGGGGCAGGGGAGCAGTACTTC. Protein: CAIRRQGAGEQYF.

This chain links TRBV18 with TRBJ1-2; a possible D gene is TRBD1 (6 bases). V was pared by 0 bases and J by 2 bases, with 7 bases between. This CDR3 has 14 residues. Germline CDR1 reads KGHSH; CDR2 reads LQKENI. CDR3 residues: CASSPPGGNYGYTF. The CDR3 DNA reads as TGTGCCAGCTCACCACCAGGGGGAAACTATGGCTACACCTTC.

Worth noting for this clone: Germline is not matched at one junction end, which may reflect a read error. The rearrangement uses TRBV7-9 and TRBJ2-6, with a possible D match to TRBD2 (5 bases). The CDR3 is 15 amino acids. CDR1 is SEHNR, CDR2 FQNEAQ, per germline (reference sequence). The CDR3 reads CASSLALPGANVLTF. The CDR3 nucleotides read TGTGCCAGCAGCCTAGCACTGCCCGGGGCCAACGTCCTGACTTTC.

CDR3 nucleotides: TGTGCCAGCTCACCACCTATCGGGTCGAGCTCGACCCAGTACTTC. This codes for CASSPPIGSSSTQYF. The rearrangement uses TRBV18 and TRBJ2-5; D not resolved. Between the trimmed V and J ends, which lost 0 bases and 7 bases, there was a span of 15 bases. Per the germline V gene, CDR1 is KGHSH and CDR2 is LQKENI. This CDR3 comprises 15 residues. Filled out from reference TRBV18 and TRBJ2-5, the complete variable domain reads NAGVMQNPRHLVRRRGQEARLRCSPMKGHSHVYWYRQLPEEGLKFMVYLQKENIIDESGMPKERFSAEFPKEGPSILRIQQVVRGDSAAYFCASSPPIGSSSTQYFGPGTRLLVL.

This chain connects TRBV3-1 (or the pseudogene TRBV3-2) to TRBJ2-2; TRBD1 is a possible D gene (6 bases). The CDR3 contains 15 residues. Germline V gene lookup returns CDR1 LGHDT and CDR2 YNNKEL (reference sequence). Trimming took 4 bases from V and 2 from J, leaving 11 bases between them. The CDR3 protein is CASSLGTINTGELFF. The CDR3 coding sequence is TGTGCCAGCAGCCTCGGGACAATCAACACCGGGGAGCTGTTTTTT.